This T cell receptor (beta chain) was recovered during a study of T cells after yellow fever vaccination. This clonotype was seen only a few times. Its antigen remains unknown. TCRdb re-called the 5' RACE reads with MiXCR, one entry per CDR3 protein. The table has 500,000 to 650,000 distinct CDR3 sequences, approximately 13% seen once. Findings of the study overall: It was a weaker secondary response, yet one that peaked faster, at day 5 versus 15. A large majority of primary-vaccination clones showed up again after the booster (just under 97% CD4, 75% to 90% CD8). Clonotypes appearing in both CD4 and CD8 compartments existed, and their share was small.

Looked up from germline, CDR1 is SGHNT and CDR2 is YYREEE (reference sequence). V gave up 3 bases and J gave up 5 bases; unmatched junction bases: 5. This CDR3 region has 14 residues. This clonotype originated in a man under 40 who received the YFV17D yellow fever vaccine. Source: PBMCs, taken on the day of the yellow fever booster vaccination. The V and J genes are TRBV5-4 and TRBJ2-3; TRBD2 agrees at 8 bases. The CDR3 spells CASSWGGTRDTQYF. DNA for the CDR3: TGTGCCAGCAGCTGGGGAGGGACTAGAGATACGCAGTATTTT.